The entry that follows covers one TCR beta chain sequence. Its antigen is still unknown. The data were obtained in a study of chemoradiotherapy in HPV16-positive cancers. Study-level points and caveats: Functional assays defining HPV-specific T cells used only a couple of HPV16-positive patients. Candidate HPV-specific clones and E7-related TCR motifs grew in tumor during treatment. Better recurrence-free survival went with HPV-responsive T-cell expansion in HPV16-positive patients.

Over chemoradiotherapy, repertoires were sampled more than once. Germline V lookup: CDR1 MNHNS, CDR2 SASEGT. Between the trimmed V and J ends, which lost 6 bases and 4 bases, there was a span of 6 bases. This CDR3 is built from 12 residues. Data came from immunoSEQ multiplex PCR; TCRdb stores just in-frame clones and leaves some out. The sample includes 7,000 to 8,500 clones, approximately 88% of them seen just once. The origin of this receptor is a human donor with HPV-associated anogenital cancer. Sample: tumor tissue, taken from a patient who underwent chemoradiotherapy. The chain combines TRBV6-1 with TRBJ1-4, with unresolved D. CDR3 sequence: CASRRVNEKLFF. Written as DNA, the CDR3 is TGTGCCAGCAGGCGGGTTAATGAAAAACTGTTTTTT.